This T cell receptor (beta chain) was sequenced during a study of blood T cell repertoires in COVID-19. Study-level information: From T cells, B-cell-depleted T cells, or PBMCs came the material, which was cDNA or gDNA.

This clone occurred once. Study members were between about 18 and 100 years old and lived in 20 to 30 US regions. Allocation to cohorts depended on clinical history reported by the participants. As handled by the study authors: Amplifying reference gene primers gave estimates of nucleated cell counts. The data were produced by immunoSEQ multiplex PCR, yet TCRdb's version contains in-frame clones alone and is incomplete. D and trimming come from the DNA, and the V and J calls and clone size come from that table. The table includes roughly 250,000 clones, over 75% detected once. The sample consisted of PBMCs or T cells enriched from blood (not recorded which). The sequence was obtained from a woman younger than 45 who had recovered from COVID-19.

The CDR3 DNA sequence: TGCGCCAGCAGTCTAAAGGGTTTTGACAGGACCATGAACACTGAAGCTTTCTTT. Amino acids: CASSLKGFDRTMNTEAFF. J is TRBJ1-1 and V is TRBV23-1, with D perhaps matching TRBD1 (6 bases). TRBV23-1 is known as an ORF, though its function is uncertain. Trimming cost V 4 bases and J 0 bases, with 21 bases left between them. This CDR3 contains 18 residues.